This T cell receptor beta chain was profiled in a study of T cells after yellow fever vaccination. Turning to the study itself: SMART-Seq v4 Ultra Low Input handled preparation of low-cell-number fractions. Study outcomes and limitations: Though weaker, the secondary response peaked faster, on day 5 versus 15. Clones from primary vaccination mostly reappeared after the booster (over 95% CD4, about 85% CD8).

This clonotype was observed a handful of times. Its target is unknown. TCRdb used MiXCR to reprocess the 5' RACE reads, holding one entry per CDR3 protein. This sample has some 150,000 distinct CDR3 sequences; roughly 9.6% occur once, and the top ten carry around 34%. Sequenced material: CD8+ T cells sorted from PBMCs, taken 15 days after the yellow fever booster vaccination. The TCR was taken from a young man who received the YFV17D yellow fever vaccine.

CDR3 sequence: CASSLGSASTEAFF. CDR3 nucleotide sequence: TGTGCCAGCAGTTTAGGGTCCGCGAGCACTGAAGCTTTCTTT. This chain links TRBV27 with TRBJ1-1; D is unresolved. Germline V CDR1 and CDR2: MNHEY, SMNVEV (reference sequence). Trimming cost V 2 bases and J 4 bases, with 11 bases left between them. This CDR3 contains 14 residues.